Given below is one TCR beta chain in context. A clone one base away is much larger, so this may be a read error. The data belong to a study of T cells after yellow fever vaccination. V was trimmed by 0 bases and J by 4 bases, leaving 18 bases between them. CDR3 length: 18 amino acids. Looked up from germline, CDR1 is LGHDT and CDR2 is YNNKEL (reference sequence). TCRdb independently ran MiXCR on the 5' RACE reads; one entry per CDR3 protein. The table lists over 20,000 distinct CDR3 sequences, 5% to 7% of them singletons. The V and J genes are TRBV3-1 and TRBJ2-2, with D tentatively TRBD2 (5 bases). The receptor's source is a man aged 30-40 years who received the YFV17D yellow fever vaccine. The material was PBMCs, either bulk or a sorted T-cell subset (CD4+, CD8+, memory, or dextramer-sorted; not recorded which), obtained 15 days after the yellow fever booster vaccination. CDR3: CASSQDPRVQRGTGELFF. For the CDR3, the DNA is TGTGCCAGCAGCCAAGACCCCAGAGTACAACGGGGCACCGGGGAGCTGTTTTTT.